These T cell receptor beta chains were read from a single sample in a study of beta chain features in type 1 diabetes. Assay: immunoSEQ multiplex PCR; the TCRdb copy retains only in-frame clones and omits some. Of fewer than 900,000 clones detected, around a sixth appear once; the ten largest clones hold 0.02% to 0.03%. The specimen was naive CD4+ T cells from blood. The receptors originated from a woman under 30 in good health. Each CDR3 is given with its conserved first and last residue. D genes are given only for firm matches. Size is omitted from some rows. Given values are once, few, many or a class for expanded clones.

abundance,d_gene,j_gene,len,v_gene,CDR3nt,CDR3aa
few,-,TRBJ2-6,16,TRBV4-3,TGCGCCAGCAGCCCAACGCTGGTAGCAGGGGCCAACGTCCTGACTTTC,CASSPTLVAGANVLTF
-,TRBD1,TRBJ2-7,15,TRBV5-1,TGCGCCAGCAGCAAAGGGACAGGGTCGATCTACGAGCAGTACTTC,CASSKGTGSIYEQYF
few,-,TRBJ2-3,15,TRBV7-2,TGTGCCAGCAGCTCCAGACCGGCTAGCACAGATACGCAGTATTTT,CASSSRPASTDTQYF
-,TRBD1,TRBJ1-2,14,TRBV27,TGTGCCAGCAGTTGGACAGGGGCGGGCTATGGCTACACCTTC,CASSWTGAGYGYTF
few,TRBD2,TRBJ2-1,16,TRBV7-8,TGTGCCAGCAGCTTAACCCAGGGACTAGCTCCCAATGAGCAGTTCTTC,CASSLTQGLAPNEQFF
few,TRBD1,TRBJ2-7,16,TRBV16,TGTGCCAGCAGCCACTCCTCACAGGGGCCGAACTACGAGCAGTACTTC,CASSHSSQGPNYEQYF
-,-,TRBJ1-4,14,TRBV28,TGTGCCAGCAGTCCCGGGGGCCACGCGGAAAAACTGTTTTTT,CASSPGGHAEKLFF
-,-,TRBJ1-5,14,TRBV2,TGTGCCAGCAGGCCCGGCTTGAGCAATCAGCCCCAGCATTTT,CASRPGLSNQPQHF
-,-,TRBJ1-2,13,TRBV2,TGTGCCAGCAGTTCAGGGTACCTCTATGGCTACACCTTC,CASSSGYLYGYTF
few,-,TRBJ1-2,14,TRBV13,TGTGCCAGCAGAAAAGACAGGAAGACAAATGGCTACACCTTC,CASRKDRKTNGYTF
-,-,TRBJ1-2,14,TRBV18,TGTGCCAGCTCACCGGGACCGACGAGCTCCGTCTACACCTTC,CASSPGPTSSVYTF
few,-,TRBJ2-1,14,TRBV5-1,TGCGCCAGCAGCTTTCAGGGTTCAGACAATGAGCAGTTCTTC,CASSFQGSDNEQFF
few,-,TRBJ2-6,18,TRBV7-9,TGTGCCAGCAGCTTAGATAGATACAGATTCTCTGGGGCCAACGTCCTGACTTTC,CASSLDRYRFSGANVLTF
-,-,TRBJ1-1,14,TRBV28,TGTGCCAGCAGTCGGAGAGGTGGGAACACTGAAGCTTTCTTT,CASSRRGGNTEAFF
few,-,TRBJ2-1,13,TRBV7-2,TGTGCCAGCAGCTTAGTGTCGGTCAATGAGCAGTTCTTC,CASSLVSVNEQFF
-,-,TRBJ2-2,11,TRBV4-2,TGTGCCAGCAGCCAAACCGGGGAGCTGTTTTTT,CASSQTGELFF
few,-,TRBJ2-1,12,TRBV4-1,TGCGCCAGCAGCCATGCCCGAAATGAGCAGTTCTTC,CASSHARNEQFF
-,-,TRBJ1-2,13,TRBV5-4,TGTGCCAGCAGCCAACAGTCTAACTATGGCTACACCTTC,CASSQQSNYGYTF
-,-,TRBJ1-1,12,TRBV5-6,TGTGCCAGCAAACAGGGTTACACTGAAGCTTTCTTT,CASKQGYTEAFF
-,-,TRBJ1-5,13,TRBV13,TGTGCCAGCTTTTCGGAAAGCAATCAGCCCCAGCATTTT,CASFSESNQPQHF
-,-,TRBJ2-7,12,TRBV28,TGTGCCAGCAGGACCTTAAGCTACGAGCAGTACTTC,CASRTLSYEQYF
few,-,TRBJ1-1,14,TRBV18,TGTGCCAGCTCACGGGGGGTCCCGAACACTGAAGCTTTCTTT,CASSRGVPNTEAFF
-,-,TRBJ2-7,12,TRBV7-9,TGTGCCAGCAGCCCGAGCAACTACGAGCAGTACTTC,CASSPSNYEQYF